This T cell receptor (beta chain) was sequenced in a study of cytomegalovirus exposure and HLA in healthy donors. For this clone: Its antigen is unknown.

Findings of the study overall: Per a prior analysis, the majority of TCR beta V segments were productive roughly 87% or roughly 30% of the time. Accounts indicate the classifier identified cytomegalovirus status with strong specificity and sensitivity. A later analysis revealed that TCR association rates differed between HLA loci, peaking at DRB1 and bottoming out at HLA-C. The study listed approximately 160 cytomegalovirus-associated TCR beta chains.

PCR was performed using 60 Vbeta and 13 Jbeta primers. The assay was immunoSEQ multiplex PCR, and TCRdb's table has in-frame clones only and misses some. The sample has approximately 100,000 clones; around 79% are singletons. This CDR3 spans 15 amino acids. Germline CDR1 MNHEY, CDR2 SVGAGI. Trimming removed 2 bases from V and 5 bases from J; junction bases left unmatched: 7. Specimen: PBMCs. The gene calls are TRBV6-5 and TRBJ2-5; 8 nucleotides align to TRBD2. The origin of this receptor is a woman in her forties in good health and CMV-seronegative. The CDR3 DNA reads TGTGCCAGCAGTTACGGAGCGGGGGAAAGGGAGACCCAGTACTTC. Protein sequence: CASSYGAGERETQYF.